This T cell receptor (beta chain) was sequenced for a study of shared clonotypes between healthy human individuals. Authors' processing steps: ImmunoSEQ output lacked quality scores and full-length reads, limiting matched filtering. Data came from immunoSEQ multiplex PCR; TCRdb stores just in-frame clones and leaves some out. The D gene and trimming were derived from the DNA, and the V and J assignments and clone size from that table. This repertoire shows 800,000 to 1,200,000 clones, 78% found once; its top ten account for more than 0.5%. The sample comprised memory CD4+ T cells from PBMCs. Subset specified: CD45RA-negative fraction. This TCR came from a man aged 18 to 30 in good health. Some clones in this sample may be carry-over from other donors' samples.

The DNA of the CDR3 is TGTGCCACCAAAAAAACCGGGCCTAGTTCCTACAATGAGCAGTTCTTC. It encodes CATKKTGPSSYNEQFF. J is TRBJ2-1 and V is TRBV28, with D uncertain. This CDR3 has 16 residues. Germline V gene sequence: CDR1 MDHEN, CDR2 SYDVKM. V lost 10 bases, J lost 1 base, and 20 bases lay in between.